This passage covers 2 T cell receptor beta chains from one sample sequenced in a study of T cells in Graves' hyperthyroidism and ophthalmopathy. Researchers took RNA transcripts and amplified the TCR beta CDR3 regions from them. TCR CDR3 underwent first-round RT-PCR with the HTBI primer set. TCRdb independently ran MiXCR on the multiplex PCR reads; one entry per CDR3 protein. The sample shows nearly 600,000 distinct CDR3 sequences, 11% to 15% of them seen only once. Sequenced: blood. These receptors all stem from a woman in her thirties with Graves' hyperthyroidism that later progressed to Graves' ophthalmopathy.

At least ten counts were recorded for this clonotype. V is TRBV24-1 and J is TRBJ2-5, with 12 bases fitting TRBD1. Germline CDR1 reads KGHDR; CDR2 reads SFDVKD. The V gene end was trimmed by 4 bases and the J gene end by 5 bases; junction bases not matched to a gene: 10. This CDR3 spans 17 amino acids. The CDR3 DNA reads as TGTGCCACCAGTGACCCGGGACAGGGGGCCTCGGGGGAGACCCAGTACTTC. It codes for CATSDPGQGASGETQYF.

This chain uses TRBV11-1 with TRBJ1-2; perhaps TRBD1 as D (6 bases). Trimming removed 5 bases at V and 8 bases at J, with 15 bases between. The CDR3 is 13 amino acids. Germline V CDR1 and CDR2: SGHAT, FQDESV (reference sequence). CDR3 DNA sequence: TGTGCCAGCAGCAGACAAACAGGGCACGGCTACACCTTC. This codes for CASSRQTGHGYTF.